A selection of T cell receptor beta chains follows, all from one sample in a study of graft-versus-host responses after intestinal transplantation. What these receptors recognize is not known. Libraries were prepared by immunoSEQ multiplex PCR; TCRdb keeps only in-frame clonotypes and omits some of them. The sample lists 80,000 to 85,000 clones; roughly 89% were seen once. The source was unstimulated CD4+ T cells sorted from spleen or lymph node cells, collected before intestinal transplant. All receptors derive from a human donor who received an intestinal transplant. Each CDR3 is given with its conserved first and last residue. A D gene is named only where the DNA matches it firmly. The size entry is marked missing in some rows and otherwise reads once, few, many or a size class.

v_gene: TRBV6-4
j_gene: TRBJ1-2
abundance: NA
d_gene: TRBD1
CDR3nt: TGTGCCAGCAGCACCGGGACAGGGACGGGCTACACCTTC
CDR3aa: CASSTGTGTGYTF

v_gene: TRBV6-1
j_gene: TRBJ1-1
abundance: NA
d_gene: TRBD1
CDR3nt: TGTGCCAGCAGTACAGGGGGCACTGAAGCTTTCTTT
CDR3aa: CASSTGGTEAFF

v_gene: TRBV9
j_gene: TRBJ1-4
abundance: NA
d_gene: NA
CDR3nt: TGTGCCAGCAGCGCCACAGGGTCTAATGAAAAACTGTTTTTT
CDR3aa: CASSATGSNEKLFF

v_gene: TRBV5-1
j_gene: TRBJ2-1
abundance: NA
d_gene: TRBD1
CDR3nt: TGCGCCAGCAGCAACCGGGACAGGGGGCACGATGAGCAGTTCTTC
CDR3aa: CASSNRDRGHDEQFF

v_gene: TRBV6-5
j_gene: TRBJ2-3
abundance: once
d_gene: NA
CDR3nt: TGTGCCAGCAGTTTATACGGACAGTCAGATACGCAGTATTTT
CDR3aa: CASSLYGQSDTQYF

v_gene: TRBV29-1
j_gene: TRBJ2-5
abundance: NA
d_gene: NA
CDR3nt: TGCAGCCCAAGATCGGACAGAAAAGAGACCCAGTACTTC
CDR3aa: CSPRSDRKETQYF

v_gene: TRBV18
j_gene: TRBJ2-7
abundance: NA
d_gene: TRBD1
CDR3nt: TGTGCCAGCTCGCTGAGTCGTCCGGCGACAGGGCTACACGAGCAGTACTTC
CDR3aa: CASSLSRPATGLHEQYF

v_gene: TRBV9
j_gene: TRBJ1-1
abundance: NA
d_gene: NA
CDR3nt: TGTGCCAGCAGCGAACAGAACACTGAAGCTTTCTTT
CDR3aa: CASSEQNTEAFF

v_gene: TRBV7-2
j_gene: TRBJ1-1
abundance: once
d_gene: TRBD1
CDR3nt: TGTGCCAGCAGCCCGCGACAGGGGATATTGAACACTGAAGCTTTCTTT
CDR3aa: CASSPRQGILNTEAFF

v_gene: TRBV7-2
j_gene: TRBJ2-3
abundance: NA
d_gene: TRBD2
CDR3nt: TGTGCCAGCAGCCCTAATAGCGGGGGGATCACAGATACGCAGTATTTT
CDR3aa: CASSPNSGGITDTQYF

v_gene: TRBV7-2
j_gene: TRBJ2-3
abundance: NA
d_gene: NA
CDR3nt: TGTGCCAGCAGCCCCAGAACAGATACGCAGTATTTT
CDR3aa: CASSPRTDTQYF

v_gene: TRBV5-1
j_gene: TRBJ2-2
abundance: NA
d_gene: NA
CDR3nt: TGCGCCAGCAGCCGGGACTTCGAAAGGGAGCTGTTTTTT
CDR3aa: CASSRDFERELFF

v_gene: TRBV4-2
j_gene: TRBJ2-2
abundance: NA
d_gene: NA
CDR3nt: TGTGCCAGCAGCCAAGATCGGGGAGAGAACACCGGGGAGCTGTTTTTT
CDR3aa: CASSQDRGENTGELFF

v_gene: TRBV6-6
j_gene: TRBJ1-2
abundance: NA
d_gene: TRBD1
CDR3nt: TGTGCCATCTCTGGCCCCCCCGGGACAGGGTATGGCTACACCTTC
CDR3aa: CAISGPPGTGYGYTF

v_gene: TRBV30
j_gene: TRBJ2-7
abundance: NA
d_gene: TRBD2
CDR3nt: TGTGCCTGGAGCATTGGGACCCGGGGGGTAAACGAGCAGTACTTC
CDR3aa: CAWSIGTRGVNEQYF

v_gene: TRBV7-2
j_gene: TRBJ2-7
abundance: NA
d_gene: TRBD1
CDR3nt: TGTGCCAGCAGCTTTGGACAGGAGGCCTACGAGCAGTACTTC
CDR3aa: CASSFGQEAYEQYF

v_gene: TRBV7-9
j_gene: TRBJ2-1
abundance: NA
d_gene: NA
CDR3nt: TGTGCCAGCAGCTTAGGTGCGGGGACGAGTAATGAGCAGTTCTTC
CDR3aa: CASSLGAGTSNEQFF

v_gene: TRBV18
j_gene: TRBJ2-3
abundance: NA
d_gene: TRBD2
CDR3nt: TGTGCCAGCTCACCACCTCTACTAGCGGGGAGCACAGATACGCAGTATTTT
CDR3aa: CASSPPLLAGSTDTQYF

v_gene: TRBV11-2
j_gene: TRBJ1-1
abundance: NA
d_gene: NA
CDR3nt: TGTGCCAGCAGCCCGCTAGGGGGAGTGAACACTGAAGCTTTCTTT
CDR3aa: CASSPLGGVNTEAFF

v_gene: TRBV5-6
j_gene: TRBJ1-2
abundance: NA
d_gene: TRBD1
CDR3nt: TGTGCCAGCATCCAGGACAGGGGTAACTATGGCTACACCTTC
CDR3aa: CASIQDRGNYGYTF

v_gene: TRBV11-2
j_gene: TRBJ2-7
abundance: NA
d_gene: TRBD1
CDR3nt: TGTGCCAGCAGTCGGGACAGGGGGTGGTCCGCCTACGAGCAGTACTTC
CDR3aa: CASSRDRGWSAYEQYF

v_gene: TRBV10-3
j_gene: TRBJ2-5
abundance: NA
d_gene: TRBD1
CDR3nt: TGTGCCATCAGTCAGGGGGCTGGGACCCAGTACTTC
CDR3aa: CAISQGAGTQYF

v_gene: TRBV11-3
j_gene: TRBJ2-7
abundance: once
d_gene: TRBD1
CDR3nt: TGTGCCAGCAGCAAGGGGACAGCACCGACCTACGAGCAGTACTTC
CDR3aa: CASSKGTAPTYEQYF

v_gene: TRBV2
j_gene: TRBJ2-3
abundance: NA
d_gene: TRBD2
CDR3nt: TGTGCCAGCAGTCGGTTGATTAGCGGGGTTTCGGGTACGCAGTATTTT
CDR3aa: CASSRLISGVSGTQYF

v_gene: TRBV4-3
j_gene: TRBJ2-1
abundance: NA
d_gene: NA
CDR3nt: TGCGCCAGCAGCCTACGTCTACCGGGACTCAACAATGAGCAGTTCTTC
CDR3aa: CASSLRLPGLNNEQFF

v_gene: TRBV29-1
j_gene: TRBJ2-3
abundance: NA
d_gene: TRBD2
CDR3nt: TGCAGCGTAGACAGACTAGCGGGGGGTTTGGATACGCAGTATTTT
CDR3aa: CSVDRLAGGLDTQYF

v_gene: TRBV7-9
j_gene: TRBJ2-3
abundance: NA
d_gene: NA
CDR3nt: TGTGCCAGCAGCTTACTACCCGTGGGGCCAGATACGCAGTATTTT
CDR3aa: CASSLLPVGPDTQYF

v_gene: TRBV12-5
j_gene: TRBJ1-1
abundance: NA
d_gene: NA
CDR3nt: TGTGCTAGTGGCGGACAGTCATATAACACTGAAGCTTTCTTT
CDR3aa: CASGGQSYNTEAFF

v_gene: TRBV5-5
j_gene: TRBJ1-1
abundance: NA
d_gene: NA
CDR3nt: TGTGCCAGCAGCTTGTTTTCAGGGGCGACTGAAGCTTTCTTT
CDR3aa: CASSLFSGATEAFF

v_gene: TRBV27
j_gene: TRBJ1-6
abundance: NA
d_gene: NA
CDR3nt: TGTGCCAGCAGTTCAGCCCAGGCTTCACCCCTCCACTTT
CDR3aa: CASSSAQASPLHF

v_gene: TRBV7-8
j_gene: TRBJ2-7
abundance: NA
d_gene: NA
CDR3nt: TGTGCCAGCAGCTTACTCCGGAGCTACGAGCAGTACTTC
CDR3aa: CASSLLRSYEQYF

v_gene: TRBV18
j_gene: TRBJ1-2
abundance: NA
d_gene: TRBD1
CDR3nt: TGTGCCAGCTCACTCCGACAGGGCTCCGGCTATGGCTACACCTTC
CDR3aa: CASSLRQGSGYGYTF

v_gene: TRBV2
j_gene: TRBJ2-6
abundance: NA
d_gene: NA
CDR3nt: TGTGCCACCTCTAGCTCTGGGGCCAACGTCCTGACTTTC
CDR3aa: CATSSSGANVLTF

v_gene: TRBV2
j_gene: TRBJ1-5
abundance: NA
d_gene: TRBD1
CDR3nt: TGTGCCAGCAGGGAGGGACAGAGAGATAATCAGCCCCAGCATTTT
CDR3aa: CASREGQRDNQPQHF

v_gene: TRBV7-9
j_gene: TRBJ2-4
abundance: NA
d_gene: TRBD2
CDR3nt: TGTGCCAGCACCGTCCTCGCGGGGGAGGCGGCCAAAAACATTCAGTACTTC
CDR3aa: CASTVLAGEAAKNIQYF

v_gene: TRBV6-5
j_gene: TRBJ1-6
abundance: NA
d_gene: TRBD1
CDR3nt: TGTGCCAGCAGTTATTACAGGGGCACACCCCTCCACTTT
CDR3aa: CASSYYRGTPLHF

v_gene: TRBV9
j_gene: TRBJ1-6
abundance: once
d_gene: TRBD1
CDR3nt: TGTGCCAGCAGCCCGCAGGGGACAGGGCCTAATTCACCCCTCCACTTT
CDR3aa: CASSPQGTGPNSPLHF

v_gene: TRBV5-8
j_gene: TRBJ2-7
abundance: NA
d_gene: NA
CDR3nt: TGTGCCAGCAGCTTGGGAGGCTACGAGCAGTACTTC
CDR3aa: CASSLGGYEQYF

v_gene: TRBV7-8
j_gene: TRBJ2-5
abundance: NA
d_gene: TRBD2
CDR3nt: TGTGCCAGCACCGACGGGCTAGCGGTCCAAGAGACCCAGTACTTC
CDR3aa: CASTDGLAVQETQYF

v_gene: TRBV11-2
j_gene: TRBJ1-6
abundance: NA
d_gene: TRBD1
CDR3nt: TGTGCCAGCAGCGGGCTGACAGGGGGCAATTCACCCCTCCACTTT
CDR3aa: CASSGLTGGNSPLHF

v_gene: TRBV2
j_gene: TRBJ2-5
abundance: NA
d_gene: TRBD1
CDR3nt: TGTGCCAGCAGTGACTGGGACAGGTTTGGGGAGACCCAGTACTTC
CDR3aa: CASSDWDRFGETQYF

v_gene: TRBV25-1
j_gene: TRBJ2-5
abundance: NA
d_gene: NA
CDR3nt: TGTGCCAGCAGTGAATACAATTTGGAGACCCAGTACTTC
CDR3aa: CASSEYNLETQYF

v_gene: TRBV4-3
j_gene: TRBJ1-1
abundance: NA
d_gene: TRBD1
CDR3nt: TGCGCCAGCAGCCAAGAAGCCGGGGACAGGAACACTGAAGCTTTCTTT
CDR3aa: CASSQEAGDRNTEAFF

v_gene: TRBV4-3
j_gene: TRBJ1-2
abundance: NA
d_gene: NA
CDR3nt: TGCGCCAGCAGCCAAGATTGGGGGGATGACTATGGCTACACCTTC
CDR3aa: CASSQDWGDDYGYTF

v_gene: TRBV5-1
j_gene: TRBJ2-1
abundance: once
d_gene: TRBD1
CDR3nt: TGCGCCAGCAGCACCGGGACAGGGGGCTCCTACAATGAGCAGTTCTTC
CDR3aa: CASSTGTGGSYNEQFF

v_gene: TRBV11-3
j_gene: TRBJ2-1
abundance: NA
d_gene: TRBD2
CDR3nt: TGTGCCAGCAGCTTAAGCGGGGGGCCCAATGAGCAGTTCTTC
CDR3aa: CASSLSGGPNEQFF

v_gene: TRBV6-5
j_gene: TRBJ2-7
abundance: NA
d_gene: TRBD2
CDR3nt: TGTGCCAGCAGTAGCGGGGGGACCTACGAGCAGTACTTC
CDR3aa: CASSSGGTYEQYF

v_gene: TRBV10-3
j_gene: TRBJ1-5
abundance: NA
d_gene: TRBD1
CDR3nt: TGTGCCATCAGTGATCTCGGACAGGGGTCCCAGCCCCAGCATTTT
CDR3aa: CAISDLGQGSQPQHF

v_gene: TRBV7-2
j_gene: TRBJ1-6
abundance: NA
d_gene: NA
CDR3nt: TGTGCCAGCAGCCACGGAGACCTTCGACCCCTCCACTTT
CDR3aa: CASSHGDLRPLHF

v_gene: TRBV4-3
j_gene: TRBJ1-2
abundance: NA
d_gene: NA
CDR3nt: TGCGCCAGCAGCCATTTAATATTGGGACACGGGCTTATACAGGACTATGGCTACACCTTC
CDR3aa: CASSHLILGHGLIQDYGYTF

v_gene: TRBV5-1
j_gene: TRBJ2-6
abundance: NA
d_gene: NA
CDR3nt: TGCGCCAGCAGCTTCCGGGATAACTCTGGGGCCAACGTCCTGACTTTC
CDR3aa: CASSFRDNSGANVLTF

v_gene: TRBV19
j_gene: TRBJ1-2
abundance: NA
d_gene: NA
CDR3nt: TGTGCCAGTAGTATACGACAGGTGCGATATGGCTACACCTTC
CDR3aa: CASSIRQVRYGYTF

v_gene: TRBV19
j_gene: TRBJ1-5
abundance: once
d_gene: NA
CDR3nt: TGTGCCAGTAGCGAGGGTAGCAATCAGCCCCAGCATTTT
CDR3aa: CASSEGSNQPQHF

v_gene: TRBV6-6
j_gene: TRBJ2-2
abundance: NA
d_gene: TRBD2
CDR3nt: TGTGCCAGCAGCACAGCGGGGGGAGGGACCGGGGAGCTGTTTTTT
CDR3aa: CASSTAGGGTGELFF

v_gene: TRBV6-6
j_gene: TRBJ2-3
abundance: NA
d_gene: TRBD1
CDR3nt: TGTGCCAGCAGTTTCAAACAGGGGGGCACAGATACGCAGTATTTT
CDR3aa: CASSFKQGGTDTQYF